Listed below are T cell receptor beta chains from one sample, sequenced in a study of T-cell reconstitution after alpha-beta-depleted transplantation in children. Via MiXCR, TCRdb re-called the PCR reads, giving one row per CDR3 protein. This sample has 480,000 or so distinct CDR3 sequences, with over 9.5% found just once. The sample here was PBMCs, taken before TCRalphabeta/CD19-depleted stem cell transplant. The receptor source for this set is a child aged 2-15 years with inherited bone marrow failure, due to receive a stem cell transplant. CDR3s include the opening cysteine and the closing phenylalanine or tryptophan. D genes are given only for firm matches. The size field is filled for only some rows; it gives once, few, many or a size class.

CASSPSLDRRREHF	few	TRBV27	.	TRBJ1-5
CASSAQTAGGPDTQYF	many	TRBV6-1	TRBD2	TRBJ2-3
CASSLRGFRFLYNEQFF	many	TRBV4-3	.	TRBJ2-1
CASSQDHGRKKRTDTQYF	many	TRBV3-1	TRBD2	TRBJ2-3
CASSPTVLYGYTF	many	TRBV4-3	.	TRBJ1-2
CASSIRTGGHEQYF	few	TRBV19	TRBD1	TRBJ2-7
CATSEFGGRSNEQFF	.	TRBV24-1	.	TRBJ2-1
CATSDPAGGADTQYF	many	TRBV24-1	TRBD2	TRBJ2-3
CSARVVVPREGYNEQFF	.	TRBV20-1	.	TRBJ2-1
CSATKDRRLGNEQFF	.	TRBV20-1	TRBD1	TRBJ2-1
CASSLSFWGGATTF	.	TRBV7-2	.	TRBJ1-2
CASSARQGVAYGYTF	.	TRBV9	TRBD1	TRBJ1-2
CASSEGTDSYEQYF	many	TRBV5-1	.	TRBJ2-7
CASNGLSPGASTDTQYF	many	TRBV28	.	TRBJ2-3
CASSATSNNEQFF	many	TRBV5-1	TRBD2	TRBJ2-1
CASSLEGAKETQYF	.	TRBV7-2	.	TRBJ2-5
CASSPIGTGRSYEQYF	few	TRBV6-2/TRBV6-3	TRBD1	TRBJ2-7
CASSWRGAYEQYF	many	TRBV27	.	TRBJ2-7
CASSVSGRAMNEQFF	many	TRBV7-9	TRBD2	TRBJ2-1
CATKGTYEQYF	.	TRBV5-4	.	TRBJ2-7
CSARDQVHLPYEQYF	few	TRBV20-1	.	TRBJ2-7
CSVGLLAGINTQYF	many	TRBV29-1	TRBD2	TRBJ2-3
CASSNERNSPLHF	many	TRBV19	.	TRBJ1-6
CASSLGAWRGIEQYF	few	TRBV5-8	TRBD2	TRBJ2-7
CASSLNGRGYETQYF	many	TRBV7-2	TRBD1	TRBJ2-5
CASSVPGHGYTF	many	TRBV27	.	TRBJ1-2
CSVEEKGTGREQYF	many	TRBV29-1	TRBD1	TRBJ2-7
CASSLLIGQGGTGELFF	.	TRBV5-1	TRBD1	TRBJ2-2
CASSPLDRGDPYEQYF	few	TRBV18	TRBD1	TRBJ2-7
CAWKMGLASEQYF	many	TRBV30	TRBD2	TRBJ2-7
CASSLGQHTFQETQYF	many	TRBV28	.	TRBJ2-5
CSVGQGKRDEQFF	many	TRBV29-1	TRBD1	TRBJ2-1
CASSQWYTGELFF	few	TRBV3-1	.	TRBJ2-2
CASSLTWGYNQPQHF	many	TRBV27	.	TRBJ1-5
CASSSVAGGTTDTQYF	many	TRBV5-1	TRBD2	TRBJ2-3
CSPLVSPYQETQYF	few	TRBV20-1	.	TRBJ2-5
CASSLTATNTGELFF	few	TRBV7-2	.	TRBJ2-2
CSVELSYEQYF	many	TRBV29-1	.	TRBJ2-7
CASSLVPSETDTQYF	.	TRBV5-1	.	TRBJ2-3
CASKRRPISTGELFF	few	TRBV19	.	TRBJ2-2
CASSLALLDEQFF	few	TRBV7-2	.	TRBJ2-1
CASSPGPRDYFYEQFF	.	TRBV4-3	TRBD2	TRBJ2-1
CASSQSLGSGIAGELFF	.	TRBV4-1	.	TRBJ2-2
CASTPGLAYNEQFF	many	TRBV5-1	TRBD2	TRBJ2-1
CASSLTLAVGSGELFF	many	TRBV7-2	TRBD2	TRBJ2-2
CASSRDVPGANVLTF	many	TRBV5-1	.	TRBJ2-6
CASSLALWASGSIHEQYF	.	TRBV5-6	TRBD2	TRBJ2-7
CSASTMTGTYEQYF	many	TRBV20-1	.	TRBJ2-7
CASSLGLAIEQYF	few	TRBV11-2	TRBD2	TRBJ2-7
CASSQVRTGGTTYEQYF	many	TRBV3-1	TRBD1	TRBJ2-7
CSAPDTGLNQPQHF	many	TRBV20-1	.	TRBJ1-5
CASSFRSGKETQYF	many	TRBV12-3/TRBV12-4	.	TRBJ2-5
CSATPRPGRGTDTQYF	many	TRBV20-1	.	TRBJ2-3
CAISEGGGYGYTF	many	TRBV10-3	.	TRBJ1-2
CASSVARGLAGLNEQFF	many	TRBV9	TRBD2	TRBJ2-1
CATRTGDSNQPQHF	many	TRBV5-1	TRBD1	TRBJ1-5
CASSKAGDSRYEQYF	many	TRBV21-1	.	TRBJ2-7
CASSLTGERETQYF	few	TRBV28	.	TRBJ2-5
CASSLVRSNEQFF	many	TRBV7-9	.	TRBJ2-1
CASSLISGRGTDTQYF	many	TRBV5-1	TRBD2	TRBJ2-3